A selection of T cell receptor beta chains follows, all from one sample in a study of CD8 T cells in Susac syndrome. TCRdb passed the immunoSEQ multiplex PCR reads through MiXCR, listing each CDR3 protein once. This table has about 140,000 distinct CDR3 sequences, approximately 96% appearing once. The material sequenced was CD4+ T cells from PBMCs. The receptors here all came from a human donor with multiple sclerosis. Both conserved end residues are part of each CDR3. A D gene is named only where the DNA matches it firmly. Not every row has a clone size; where given, it reads once, few, many or a size class.

d_gene	abundance	v_gene	j_gene	CDR3aa	CDR3nt
TRBD1	-	TRBV19	TRBJ1-5	CASSTYRGRAASNQPQHF	TGTGCCAGTAGTACTTACAGGGGGCGGGCTGCTAGCAATCAGCCCCAGCATTTT
-	-	TRBV3-1	TRBJ1-2	CASSQGLGRGYTF	TGTGCCAGCAGCCAAGGCTTGGGGAGAGGCTACACCTTC
-	-	TRBV2	TRBJ2-1	CASSESRSEQFF	TGTGCCAGCAGTGAATCGCGGAGCGAGCAGTTCTTC
TRBD2	-	TRBV20-1	TRBJ2-5	CSAEREGHETQYF	TGCAGTGCGGAGCGGGAGGGCCACGAGACCCAGTACTTC
-	-	TRBV3-1	TRBJ2-1	CASSFYLGGNNEQFF	TGTGCCAGCAGCTTCTACCTCGGAGGTAACAATGAGCAGTTCTTC
-	-	TRBV7-9	TRBJ2-7	CASSGRSSYEQYF	TGTGCCAGCAGCGGCAGAAGCTCCTACGAGCAGTACTTC
-	few	TRBV6-1	TRBJ1-1	CASSPKRHRVGRNTEAFF	TGTGCCAGCAGCCCTAAGAGGCATAGAGTTGGAAGAAACACTGAAGCTTTCTTT
-	-	TRBV11-2	TRBJ2-1	CASSASGPINLNEQFF	TGTGCCAGCAGCGCGTCCGGGCCAATCAACCTCAATGAGCAGTTCTTC
-	-	TRBV28	TRBJ2-4	CASSLQGPAKNIQYF	TGTGCCAGCAGTTTACAGGGGCCGGCCAAAAACATTCAGTACTTC
-	-	TRBV13	TRBJ2-3	CASSLGVIVAGPTDTQYF	TGTGCCAGCAGCTTAGGAGTTATAGTGGCGGGACCCACAGATACGCAGTATTTT
-	-	TRBV27	TRBJ1-2	CASSLSGPDYGYTF	TGTGCCAGCAGTTTATCAGGTCCCGACTATGGCTACACCTTC
-	-	TRBV29-1	TRBJ2-1	CSVVRTISYNEQFF	TGCAGCGTTGTAAGGACCATCTCCTACAATGAGCAGTTCTTC
-	once	TRBV7-7	TRBJ2-5	CASSSKGGGETQYF	TGTGCTAGCAGCTCCAAAGGGGGGGGAGAGACCCAGTACTTC
-	-	TRBV10-3	TRBJ2-7	CAISNRGEGEQYF	TGTGCCATCAGCAACAGGGGGGAGGGCGAGCAGTACTTC
-	-	TRBV10-1	TRBJ2-7	CASSDTYEQYF	TGCGCCAGCAGTGACACCTACGAGCAGTACTTC
-	-	TRBV30	TRBJ1-1	CAWSQPGTPNTEAFF	TGTGCCTGGAGTCAACCCGGGACACCGAACACTGAAGCTTTCTTT
TRBD1	-	TRBV5-1	TRBJ2-7	CASSPPGQGLYEQYF	TGCGCCAGCAGCCCTCCGGGACAGGGATTGTACGAGCAGTACTTC
TRBD1	-	TRBV29-1	TRBJ1-2	CSVEETGVRGYTF	TGCAGCGTTGAAGAGACAGGGGTTCGGGGCTACACCTTC
TRBD1	-	TRBV12-3/TRBV12-4	TRBJ2-4	CASSPGTALKYLAKNIQYF	TGTGCCAGCAGTCCCGGGACAGCTCTCAAATATCTAGCCAAAAACATTCAGTACTTC
-	-	TRBV15	TRBJ2-1	CATSRDMGSEQFF	TGTGCCACCAGCAGAGATATGGGGAGTGAGCAGTTCTTC
-	-	TRBV30	TRBJ2-3	CAWKGGYLDTQYF	TGTGCCTGGAAGGGGGGGTACCTGGATACGCAGTATTTT
-	-	TRBV20-1	TRBJ1-1	CSATREMNTEAFF	TGCAGTGCTACGCGGGAGATGAACACTGAAGCTTTCTTT
-	-	TRBV6-6	TRBJ2-6	CASRDGAGSGANVLTF	TGTGCCAGCAGGGACGGAGCAGGGTCTGGGGCCAACGTCCTGACTTTC
TRBD1	once	TRBV6-2/TRBV6-3	TRBJ1-2	CASRPTGIGYTF	TGTGCCAGCAGGCCGACAGGGATCGGCTACACCTTC
-	-	TRBV28	TRBJ2-7	CASSPSVGTQHF	TGTGCCAGCAGTCCATCGGTCGGGACTCAACACTTC
TRBD2	-	TRBV6-6	TRBJ2-7	CASSYLAGPETYEQYF	TGTGCCAGCAGTTACTTAGCGGGACCCGAGACCTACGAGCAGTACTTC
-	-	TRBV7-9	TRBJ1-1	CASSLMTTNTEAFF	TGTGCCAGCAGCTTAATGACCACGAACACTGAAGCTTTCTTT
-	-	TRBV3-1	TRBJ1-1	CASSQEPRANTEAFF	TGTGCCAGCAGCCAAGAACCCAGGGCCAACACTGAAGCTTTCTTT
TRBD2	-	TRBV20-1	TRBJ2-7	CSASSLAGGFFHEQYF	TGCAGTGCTAGTAGCCTAGCGGGAGGCTTTTTCCACGAGCAGTACTTC
-	-	TRBV6-5	TRBJ2-7	CASRAGTPRLYF	TGTGCCAGCAGGGCCGGGACCCCTAGGCTGTACTTC
TRBD2	once	TRBV3-1	TRBJ2-5	CASSLRIAGLQETQYF	TGTGCCAGCAGCCTCCGGATAGCGGGGTTACAAGAGACCCAGTACTTC
TRBD1	-	TRBV7-9	TRBJ1-1	CASTSGQFNTEAFF	TGTGCCAGCACCTCGGGACAGTTTAACACTGAAGCTTTCTTT
-	-	TRBV5-6	TRBJ2-7	CASSYLPGQQSYEQYF	TGTGCCAGCAGCTATCTACCGGGACAACAATCCTACGAGCAGTACTTC
-	-	TRBV28	TRBJ1-5	CASSRSRALRDQPQHF	TGTGCCAGCAGTCGAAGCCGGGCCCTAAGGGATCAGCCCCAGCATTTT
TRBD1	-	TRBV5-1	TRBJ1-2	CASSSGDRGKNYGYTF	TGCGCCAGCAGCTCCGGGGACAGGGGAAAGAACTATGGCTACACCTTC
-	-	TRBV15	TRBJ2-7	CATSRDRKTYEQYF	TGTGCCACCAGCAGAGACAGGAAGACCTACGAGCAGTACTTC
-	once	TRBV9	TRBJ2-7	CASSQTGSYEQYF	TGTGCCAGCAGCCAAACAGGTTCCTACGAGCAGTACTTC
-	-	TRBV7-2	TRBJ2-1	CASTLGGLYYNEQFF	TGTGCCAGCACCCTAGGGGGACTGTACTACAATGAGCAGTTCTTC
-	-	TRBV6-4	TRBJ1-2	CASSPEPRLFYGYTF	TGTGCCAGCAGTCCGGAGCCGAGGCTATTCTATGGCTACACCTTC
-	-	TRBV19	TRBJ2-7	CASSNNRDGSYEQYF	TGTGCCAGTAGTAACAACCGGGACGGATCCTACGAGCAGTACTTC
-	-	TRBV30	TRBJ1-5	CAWSRLANQPQHF	TGTGCCTGGAGTCGGCTTGCCAATCAGCCCCAGCATTTT
-	-	TRBV4-1	TRBJ1-6	CASTKIGNSPLHF	TGCGCCAGCACCAAAATTGGGAATTCACCCCTCCACTTT